The rows below give T cell receptor beta chains drawn from one sample of a study of blood T cell repertoires in COVID-19. Assay used: immunoSEQ multiplex PCR; TCRdb lists only in-frame clones, some missing. The sample holds about 320,000 clones, around 90% seen once. The material sequenced was PBMCs or T cells enriched from blood (not recorded which). All receptors come from a man aged 60-69 years who had recovered from COVID-19. Each CDR3 is given with its conserved first and last residue. Each record gives: clone size, D gene, CDR3 length, J gene, V gene, CDR3 protein, CDR3 DNA. The D gene is left open where the match is weak. Clone size appears in some rows only: once, few, many, or a class for an expanded clone.

abundance: -; d_gene: -; len: 15; j_gene: TRBJ1-1; v_gene: TRBV11-2; CDR3aa: CASSLSGGGNTEAFF; CDR3nt: TGTGCCAGCAGCTTGTCAGGCGGAGGGAACACTGAAGCTTTCTTT
abundance: -; d_gene: -; len: 15; j_gene: TRBJ1-4; v_gene: TRBV18; CDR3aa: CASSPTRTVGEKLFF; CDR3nt: TGTGCCAGCTCACCAACTAGGACAGTCGGGGAAAAACTGTTTTTT
abundance: -; d_gene: -; len: 14; j_gene: TRBJ1-4; v_gene: TRBV3-1/TRBV3-2; CDR3aa: CASSSQGTNEKLFF; CDR3nt: TGTGCCAGCAGCTCACAGGGAACTAATGAAAAACTGTTTTTT
abundance: -; d_gene: TRBD1; len: 12; j_gene: TRBJ1-2; v_gene: TRBV28; CDR3aa: CASSPPGQLLKF; CDR3nt: TGTGCCAGCAGCCCGCCGGGACAGCTATTGAAATTC
abundance: once; d_gene: TRBD1; len: 13; j_gene: TRBJ1-5; v_gene: TRBV10-3; CDR3aa: CASARDRDQPQHF; CDR3nt: TGTGCCTCGGCTCGGGACAGGGATCAGCCCCAGCATTTT
abundance: -; d_gene: -; len: 15; j_gene: TRBJ1-2; v_gene: TRBV6-2/TRBV6-3; CDR3aa: CASSYSYGANYGYTF; CDR3nt: TGTGCCAGCAGTTACTCATACGGAGCTAACTATGGCTACACCTTC
abundance: -; d_gene: -; len: 13; j_gene: TRBJ1-1; v_gene: TRBV11-3; CDR3aa: CASSIIENTEAFF; CDR3nt: TGTGCCAGCAGCATCATAGAGAACACTGAAGCTTTCTTT
abundance: -; d_gene: -; len: 14; j_gene: TRBJ1-2; v_gene: TRBV4-1; CDR3aa: CASSQETTPYGYTF; CDR3nt: TGCGCCAGCAGCCAAGAAACCACACCATATGGCTACACCTTC
abundance: -; d_gene: -; len: 13; j_gene: TRBJ1-2; v_gene: TRBV12-3/TRBV12-4; CDR3aa: CASSFKVRVGYTF; CDR3nt: TGTGCCAGCAGTTTCAAGGTTCGGGTCGGCTACACCTTC
abundance: few; d_gene: TRBD1; len: 11; j_gene: TRBJ1-1; v_gene: TRBV10-3; CDR3aa: CAMGQGAEAFF; CDR3nt: TGTGCCATGGGACAGGGGGCTGAAGCTTTCTTT
abundance: -; d_gene: TRBD1; len: 13; j_gene: TRBJ2-1; v_gene: TRBV5-5; CDR3aa: CASSFTGVDEQFF; CDR3nt: TGTGCCAGCAGCTTTACAGGGGTGGATGAGCAGTTCTTC
abundance: -; d_gene: -; len: 17; j_gene: TRBJ2-4; v_gene: TRBV12-2; CDR3aa: CASRLADRAVVKNIQYF; CDR3nt: TGTGCAAGTCGCTTAGCGGACAGGGCAGTGGTCAAAAACATTCAGTACTTC
abundance: -; d_gene: TRBD1; len: 12; j_gene: TRBJ1-2; v_gene: TRBV29-1; CDR3aa: CSVVDRKDGYTF; CDR3nt: TGCAGCGTTGTGGACAGGAAGGACGGCTACACCTTC
abundance: -; d_gene: -; len: 15; j_gene: TRBJ2-2; v_gene: TRBV18; CDR3aa: CASSPPTLGTGELFF; CDR3nt: TGTGCCAGCTCACCCCCAACTCTAGGCACCGGGGAGCTGTTTTTT
abundance: -; d_gene: -; len: 12; j_gene: TRBJ1-3; v_gene: TRBV6-5; CDR3aa: CASTMVSDTIYF; CDR3nt: TGTGCCAGCACCATGGTTTCGGACACCATATATTTT
abundance: -; d_gene: -; len: 15; j_gene: TRBJ1-5; v_gene: TRBV6-2/TRBV6-3; CDR3aa: CASSYVGDSNQPQHF; CDR3nt: TGTGCCAGCAGTTACGTAGGAGATAGCAATCAGCCCCAGCATTTT
abundance: -; d_gene: -; len: 15; j_gene: TRBJ1-2; v_gene: TRBV10-3; CDR3aa: CAISESGSLTYGYTF; CDR3nt: TGTGCCATCAGTGAGTCGGGCAGCCTGACCTATGGCTACACCTTC
abundance: -; d_gene: TRBD2; len: 18; j_gene: TRBJ2-1; v_gene: TRBV7-2; CDR3aa: CASSLAYSGGGSYNEQFF; CDR3nt: TGTGCCAGCAGCTTAGCGTATAGCGGGGGGGGCTCCTACAATGAGCAGTTCTTC
abundance: -; d_gene: TRBD1; len: 13; j_gene: TRBJ2-7; v_gene: TRBV7-9; CDR3aa: CASTGTGMSEQYF; CDR3nt: TGTGCCAGCACCGGGACAGGGATGTCCGAGCAGTACTTC
abundance: -; d_gene: -; len: 16; j_gene: TRBJ2-1; v_gene: TRBV18; CDR3aa: CASSPKRVSSYNEQFF; CDR3nt: TGTGCCAGCTCACCGAAGCGGGTGAGCTCCTACAATGAGCAGTTCTTC
abundance: once; d_gene: -; len: 13; j_gene: TRBJ1-3; v_gene: TRBV11-2; CDR3aa: CASSLVSGNTIYF; CDR3nt: TGTGCCAGCAGCTTAGTGTCCGGGAACACCATATATTTT
abundance: -; d_gene: TRBD1; len: 16; j_gene: TRBJ1-1; v_gene: TRBV5-1; CDR3aa: CASSLWGQAGNTEAFF; CDR3nt: TGCGCCAGCAGCTTGTGGGGACAGGCGGGTAACACTGAAGCTTTCTTT
abundance: -; d_gene: -; len: 15; j_gene: TRBJ2-7; v_gene: TRBV3-1/TRBV3-2; CDR3aa: CASSQVYGGAFEQYF; CDR3nt: TGTGCCAGCAGCCAAGTCTACGGGGGTGCTTTCGAGCAGTACTTC
abundance: -; d_gene: TRBD1; len: 18; j_gene: TRBJ1-3; v_gene: TRBV4-2; CDR3aa: CASSQEGTGGPSGNTIYF; CDR3nt: TGTGCCAGCAGCCAAGAAGGGACAGGGGGGCCCTCTGGAAACACCATATATTTT